Sequencing of this T cell receptor beta chain was carried out in a study of regulatory T cells in long-lasting Graves disease. The CDR3 length is 15 residues. The V and J ends lost 1 base and 8 bases respectively, with 18 bases between them. This clonotype is a singleton in its sample. The antigen remains unidentified. Study-wide results and limits: Persistent cases of Graves' showed reduced TCR diversity relative to newly diagnosed patients.

Combining iRepertoire HTBI primers with Arm-PCR of CDR3 regions, the authors built TCR beta libraries. Each CDR3 protein gets one entry after TCRdb re-called the multiplex PCR reads with MiXCR. The repertoire holds about 420,000 distinct CDR3 sequences, with less than 25% as singletons. Indicated time point: persistent/refractory GD, antithyroid drugs over 5 years with positive TRAb. Generation of the TCR library employed RNA extracted from PBMCs. The sequence was collected from a female donor with Graves disease. V and J are TRBV12-3 or TRBV12-4 and TRBJ2-7, with D perhaps TRBD1 (5 bases). The sample consisted of peripheral blood mononuclear cells (PBMCs), taken when the disease was refractory, from a patient treated with antithyroid drugs. The DNA for the CDR3 is TGTGCCAGCAGTTTAGTTCTGGGGCCCTCCCACAAGCAGTACTTC. As protein: CASSLVLGPSHKQYF.